This is a list of T cell receptor beta chains from one sample in a study of CXCR3-negative and CXCR3-positive naive CD8 T cells. For each CDR3 protein, TCRdb gives one entry from its re-call of the 5' RACE reads, without DNA. Listed are approximately 6,900 distinct CDR3 sequences; roughly 1.4% falls within the top ten. Input material: naive CXCR3+ CD8+ T cells from blood. The receptors shown here come from a human donor in good health. Some clones in this sample may be carry-over from other donors' samples. Each CDR3 is given with its conserved first and last residue. Clone sizes are given selectively: once, few, many, or a class where the clone is expanded.

>TRBV7-9|medium-sized|TRBJ2-2
CASSPRDYDTGELFF
>TRBV4-3|NA|TRBJ2-1
CASSQDETSGRNEQFF
>TRBV23-1|medium-sized|TRBJ2-3
CASSNRARRSTQYF
>TRBV28|NA|TRBJ2-7
CASSTGLKSYEQYF
>TRBV19|NA|TRBJ2-2
CASSIGGNTGELFF
>TRBV9|medium-sized|TRBJ2-2
CASSAYRDSTGELFF
>TRBV11-2|medium-sized|TRBJ2-1
CASSLLGTHYNEQFF
>TRBV14|NA|TRBJ1-1
CGSSSWGQAYEAFF
>TRBV6-5|NA|TRBJ2-1
CASSVQGNNNEQFF
>TRBV20-1|NA|TRBJ1-2
CSAHPQGTNYGYTF
>TRBV6-5|NA|TRBJ2-7
CASSLAGVLYF
>TRBV7-6|NA|TRBJ2-3
CASSLGLAGADTDTQYF
>TRBV28|NA|TRBJ2-5
CASSLNTLETQYF
>TRBV4-1|medium-sized|TRBJ2-2
CASSQDASKGLNTGELFF
>TRBV5-1|medium-sized|TRBJ1-1
CASSSITTGRTEAFF
>TRBV20-1|NA|TRBJ2-7
CSAIELAGGYYEQYF
>TRBV7-9|medium-sized|TRBJ1-1
CASSSPRSVGGTEAFF
>TRBV12-3/TRBV12-4|medium-sized|TRBJ2-1
CASSPRPPLLAGAYNEQFF
>TRBV29-1|medium-sized|TRBJ2-1
CSVSAGGYNEQFF
>TRBV12-3/TRBV12-4|NA|TRBJ2-1
CASSPSGPSYNEQFF
>TRBV29-1|NA|TRBJ2-1
CSGAGPSNNEQFF
>TRBV2|NA|TRBJ2-1
CASNWLASYNEQFF
>TRBV5-1|NA|TRBJ2-1
CASSLESGRGDEQFF
>TRBV7-9|medium-sized|TRBJ2-1
CASSPRRLGSGYNEQFF
>TRBV11-2|NA|TRBJ1-3
CASSTTGPQPGNTIYF
>TRBV7-9|medium-sized|TRBJ2-3
CASSPRPNREPADTQYF
>TRBV5-6|NA|TRBJ1-5
CASSQDRTLQPQHF
>TRBV7-2|NA|TRBJ2-3
CASSSLDSGSTDTQYF
>TRBV7-2|medium-sized|TRBJ2-1
CASRTGRGWYNEQFF
>TRBV19|NA|TRBJ2-1
CASSTGASGYNEQFF
>TRBV10-3|NA|TRBJ2-1
CAISADLAGGSSYNEQFF
>TRBV7-6|NA|TRBJ2-3
CASTWADTDTQYF
>TRBV20-1|medium-sized|TRBJ2-1
CSARAASSGIRNEQFF
>TRBV29-1|medium-sized|TRBJ2-1
CSVVSTNANEQFF
>TRBV27|NA|TRBJ2-1
CASSLGTSGPSSYNEQFF
>TRBV20-1|medium-sized|TRBJ2-1
CSARDYLASGSSYNEQFF
>TRBV7-9|medium-sized|TRBJ2-2
CASSFPPDPLTGELFF
>TRBV6-5|NA|TRBJ2-2
CASNRDKSFANTGELFF
>TRBV29-1|medium-sized|TRBJ1-2
CSVEVRTDYGYTF
>TRBV7-9|medium-sized|TRBJ2-5
CASSPRDRETQYF
>TRBV2|NA|TRBJ2-7
CASTTPGQNSYEQYF
>TRBV7-6|medium-sized|TRBJ1-5
CASSLEDQPQHF
>TRBV13|NA|TRBJ2-3
CASSSGTGEFLRGRDTQYF
>TRBV19|NA|TRBJ2-3
CASSSTSGTDTQYF